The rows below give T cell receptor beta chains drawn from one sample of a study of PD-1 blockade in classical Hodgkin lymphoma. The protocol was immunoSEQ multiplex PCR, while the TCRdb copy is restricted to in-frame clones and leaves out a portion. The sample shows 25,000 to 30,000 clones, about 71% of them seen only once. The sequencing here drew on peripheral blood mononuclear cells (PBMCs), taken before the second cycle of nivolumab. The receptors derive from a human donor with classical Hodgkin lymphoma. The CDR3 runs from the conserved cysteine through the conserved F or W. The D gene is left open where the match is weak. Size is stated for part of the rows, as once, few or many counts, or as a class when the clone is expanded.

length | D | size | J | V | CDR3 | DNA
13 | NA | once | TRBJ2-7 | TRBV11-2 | CASSDKGSYEQYF | TGTGCCAGCAGCGATAAGGGCTCCTACGAGCAGTACTTC
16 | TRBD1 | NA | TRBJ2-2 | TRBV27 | CASSLTGTGSTGELFF | TGTGCCAGCAGTCTAACCGGGACAGGGTCCACCGGGGAGCTGTTTTTT
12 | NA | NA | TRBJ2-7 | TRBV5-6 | CASHFRRDEQYF | TGTGCCAGCCATTTCCGAAGGGACGAGCAGTACTTC
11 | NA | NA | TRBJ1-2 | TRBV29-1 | CSVNEGGGYTF | TGCAGCGTTAACGAGGGCGGTGGCTACACCTTC
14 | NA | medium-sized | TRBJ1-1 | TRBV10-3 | CASDDLGAGTEAFF | TGTGCCTCTGACGATTTGGGGGCGGGCACTGAAGCTTTCTTT
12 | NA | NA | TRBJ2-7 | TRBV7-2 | CASSLESYEQYF | TGTGCCAGCAGCTTAGAAAGCTACGAGCAGTACTTC
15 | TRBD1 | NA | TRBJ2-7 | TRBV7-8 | CASSLRTGGAYEQYF | TGTGCCAGCAGCTTACGCACAGGGGGTGCCTACGAGCAGTACTTC
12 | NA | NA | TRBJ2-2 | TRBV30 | CAWSWDTGELFF | TGTGCCTGGAGTTGGGACACCGGGGAGCTGTTTTTT
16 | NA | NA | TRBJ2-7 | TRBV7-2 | CASSLYGTATSYEQYF | TGTGCCAGCAGCTTATACGGGACCGCGACCTCCTACGAGCAGTACTTC
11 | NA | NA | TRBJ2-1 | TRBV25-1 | CASSELYEQFF | TGTGCCAGCAGTGAATTATATGAGCAGTTCTTC
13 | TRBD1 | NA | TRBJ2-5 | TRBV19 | CASRDRGRETQYF | TGTGCCAGTAGGGACAGGGGTCGGGAGACCCAGTACTTC
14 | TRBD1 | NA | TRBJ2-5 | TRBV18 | CASSPTGGVETQYF | TGTGCCAGCTCACCAACAGGGGGCGTAGAGACCCAGTACTTC
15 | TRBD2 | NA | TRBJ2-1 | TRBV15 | CATSTFSGVNNEQFF | TGTGCCACCAGCACATTTAGCGGGGTAAACAATGAGCAGTTCTTC
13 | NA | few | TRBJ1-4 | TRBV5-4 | CASSLGTTAKLFF | TGTGCCAGCAGCTTGGGGACAACCGCAAAACTGTTTTTT
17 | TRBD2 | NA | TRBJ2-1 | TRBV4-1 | CASSQAGTSGGYNEQFF | TGCGCCAGCAGCCAGGCTGGGACTAGCGGGGGCTACAATGAGCAGTTCTTC
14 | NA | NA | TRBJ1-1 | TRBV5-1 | CASSLAALNTEAFF | TGCGCCAGCAGCTTGGCTGCCCTGAACACTGAAGCTTTCTTT
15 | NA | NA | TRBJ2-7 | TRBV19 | CASSIEAGFSYEQYF | TGTGCCAGTAGTATTGAGGCAGGTTTCTCCTACGAGCAGTACTTC
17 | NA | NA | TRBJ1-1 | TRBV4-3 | CASSQDEAGGMNTEAFF | TGCGCCAGCAGCCAAGATGAGGCAGGTGGCATGAACACTGAAGCTTTCTTT
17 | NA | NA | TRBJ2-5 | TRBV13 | CASSLVDIGKAIETQYF | TGTGCCAGCAGCTTGGTCGATATCGGTAAAGCTATAGAGACCCAGTACTTC
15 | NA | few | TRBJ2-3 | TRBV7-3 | CASSPGQYSTDTQYF | TGTGCCAGCAGCCCCGGACAGTATAGCACAGATACGCAGTATTTT
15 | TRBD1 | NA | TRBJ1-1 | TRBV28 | CASSFWRTGNTEAFF | TGTGCCAGCAGTTTTTGGAGGACAGGGAACACTGAAGCTTTCTTT
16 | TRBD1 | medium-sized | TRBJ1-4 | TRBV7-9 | CASSRPGGSGNEKLFF | TGTGCCAGCAGTCGACCAGGGGGCTCAGGAAATGAAAAACTGTTTTTT
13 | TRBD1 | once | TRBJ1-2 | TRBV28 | CASRRDRWDGYTF | TGTGCCAGCAGGCGGGACAGGTGGGATGGCTACACCTTC
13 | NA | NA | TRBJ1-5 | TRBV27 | CASSSESHQPQHF | TGTGCCAGCAGTTCCGAAAGTCATCAGCCCCAGCATTTT
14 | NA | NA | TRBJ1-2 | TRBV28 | CASSFYRDDTGYTF | TGTGCCAGCAGTTTTTACAGGGATGATACTGGCTACACCTTC
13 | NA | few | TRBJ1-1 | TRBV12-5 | CASAEGWLTEAFF | TGTGCTAGTGCCGAGGGGTGGCTCACTGAAGCTTTCTTT